Listed here is a single T cell receptor (beta chain). The entry originates in a study of technical replicates of blood from a handful of donors. V dropped 6 bases and J dropped 4; count of bases not matched to a gene: 10. The CDR3 contains 16 residues. Per the germline V gene, CDR1 is MDHEN and CDR2 is SYDVKM. Using immunoSEQ multiplex PCR, the repertoire was profiled, and TCRdb retains in-frame clones only, with some absent. Among tens of thousands of clones listed, 90% to 95% were seen once. Sequences were obtained from T cells isolated from PBMCs. The V call is TRBV28, the J call TRBJ2-5; 11 bases are shared with TRBD2. This TCR came from a human donor in good health. Some clones in this sample may be carry-over from other donors' samples. The CDR3 region is CASSQVGLAGGETQYF. CDR3 nucleotides: TGTGCCAGCAGCCAAGTGGGGCTAGCGGGAGGAGAGACCCAGTACTTC.